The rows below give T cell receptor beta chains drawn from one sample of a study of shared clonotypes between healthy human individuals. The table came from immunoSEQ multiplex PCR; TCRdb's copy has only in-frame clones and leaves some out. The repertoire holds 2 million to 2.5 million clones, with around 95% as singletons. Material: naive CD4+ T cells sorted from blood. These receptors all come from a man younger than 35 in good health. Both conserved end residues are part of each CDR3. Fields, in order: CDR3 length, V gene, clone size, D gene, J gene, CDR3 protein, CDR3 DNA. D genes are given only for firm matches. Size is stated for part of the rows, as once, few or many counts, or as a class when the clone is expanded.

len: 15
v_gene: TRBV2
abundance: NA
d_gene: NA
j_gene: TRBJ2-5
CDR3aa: CASSAGPGTEETQYF
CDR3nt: TGTGCCAGCAGTGCGGGACCCGGGACTGAAGAGACCCAGTACTTC

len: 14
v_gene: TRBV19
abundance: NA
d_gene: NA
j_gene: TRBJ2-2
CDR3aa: CASSKGPDTGELFF
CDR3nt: TGTGCCAGTAGTAAGGGACCTGACACCGGGGAGCTGTTTTTT

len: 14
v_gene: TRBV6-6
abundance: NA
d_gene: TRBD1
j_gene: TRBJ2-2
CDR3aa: CASRDRGNTGELFF
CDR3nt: TGTGCCAGCAGGGACAGGGGGAACACCGGGGAGCTGTTTTTT

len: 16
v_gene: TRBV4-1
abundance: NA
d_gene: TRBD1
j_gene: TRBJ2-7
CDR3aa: CASSQSTGTGTGEQYF
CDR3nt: TGCGCCAGCAGCCAATCGACCGGGACAGGGACGGGTGAGCAGTACTTC

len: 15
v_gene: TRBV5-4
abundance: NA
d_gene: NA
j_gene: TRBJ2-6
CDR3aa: CASSLVNSGANVLTF
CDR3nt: TGTGCCAGCAGCTTGGTAAACTCTGGGGCCAACGTCCTGACTTTC

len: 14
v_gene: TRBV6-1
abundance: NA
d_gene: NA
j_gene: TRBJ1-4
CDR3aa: CASSGGSYNEKLFF
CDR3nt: TGTGCCAGCAGTGGAGGCAGTTATAATGAAAAACTGTTTTTT

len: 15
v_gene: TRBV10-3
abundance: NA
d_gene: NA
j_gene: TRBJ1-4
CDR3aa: CAISESPQVNEKLFF
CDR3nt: TGTGCCATCAGTGAGTCGCCACAGGTTAATGAAAAACTGTTTTTT

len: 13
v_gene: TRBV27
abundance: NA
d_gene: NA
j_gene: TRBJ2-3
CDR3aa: CASSATFTDTQYF
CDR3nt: TGTGCCAGCAGCGCGACGTTCACAGATACGCAGTATTTT

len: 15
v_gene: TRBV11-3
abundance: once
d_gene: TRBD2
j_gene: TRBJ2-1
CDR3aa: CASSVGTRTVNEQFF
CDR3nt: TGTGCCAGCAGCGTAGGGACTAGGACGGTAAATGAGCAGTTCTTC

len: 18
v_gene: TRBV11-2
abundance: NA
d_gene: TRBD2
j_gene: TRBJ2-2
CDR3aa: CASSSAAGLAENTGELFF
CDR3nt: TGTGCCAGCAGCTCTGCCGCCGGACTAGCGGAAAACACCGGGGAGCTGTTTTTT

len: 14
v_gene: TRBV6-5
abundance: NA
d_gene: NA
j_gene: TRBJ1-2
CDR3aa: CASSYSSTSYGYTF
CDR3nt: TGTGCCAGCAGTTACTCAAGCACGAGCTATGGCTACACCTTC

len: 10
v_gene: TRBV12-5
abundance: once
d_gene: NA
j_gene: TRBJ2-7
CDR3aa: CASGRYEQYF
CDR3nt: TGTGCTAGTGGCCGGTACGAGCAGTACTTC

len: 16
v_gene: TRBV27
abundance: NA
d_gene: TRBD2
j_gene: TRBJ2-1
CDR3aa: CASSSSWTSGVDEQFF
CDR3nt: TGTGCCAGCAGTTCCTCTTGGACTAGCGGGGTGGATGAGCAGTTCTTC

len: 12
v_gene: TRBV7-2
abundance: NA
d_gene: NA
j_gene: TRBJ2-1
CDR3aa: CATRHGQGEQFF
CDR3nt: TGTGCCACCCGGCACGGGCAGGGTGAGCAGTTCTTC

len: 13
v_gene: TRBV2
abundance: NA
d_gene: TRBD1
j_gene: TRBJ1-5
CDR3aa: CASRGRGHKSQHF
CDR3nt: TGTGCCAGCAGGGGGAGGGGGCACAAGTCCCAGCATTTT

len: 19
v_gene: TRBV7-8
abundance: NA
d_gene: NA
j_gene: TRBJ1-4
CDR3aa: CASSLSLPLFGTTNEKLFF
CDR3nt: TGTGCCAGCAGCTTATCCCTCCCCTTGTTTGGAACAACTAATGAAAAACTGTTTTTT

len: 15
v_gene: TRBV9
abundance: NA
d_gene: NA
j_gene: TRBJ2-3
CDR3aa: CASSVGVTSTDTQYF
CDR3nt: TGTGCCAGCAGCGTCGGAGTTACTAGCACAGATACGCAGTATTTT

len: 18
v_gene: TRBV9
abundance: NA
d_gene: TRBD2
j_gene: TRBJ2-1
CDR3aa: CASSVHTGLAGIYNEQFF
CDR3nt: TGTGCCAGCAGCGTCCATACGGGACTAGCGGGAATCTACAATGAGCAGTTCTTC

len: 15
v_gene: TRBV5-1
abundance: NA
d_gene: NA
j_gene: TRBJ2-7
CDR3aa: CASSLGGTGFHEQYF
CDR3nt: TGCGCCAGCAGCTTGGGAGGGACTGGGTTCCACGAGCAGTACTTC

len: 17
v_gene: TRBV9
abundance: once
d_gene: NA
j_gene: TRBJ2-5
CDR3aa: CASSTQEGGKVGETQYF
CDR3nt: TGTGCCAGCAGCACCCAGGAGGGGGGGAAGGTGGGAGAGACCCAGTACTTC

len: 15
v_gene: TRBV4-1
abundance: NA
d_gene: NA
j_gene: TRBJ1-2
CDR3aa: CASSQDEIRLYGYTF
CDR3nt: TGCGCCAGCAGCCAAGACGAGATACGGCTCTATGGCTACACCTTC

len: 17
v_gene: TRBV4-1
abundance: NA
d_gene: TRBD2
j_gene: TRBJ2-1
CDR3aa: CASSQDNGLAAYNEQFF
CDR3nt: TGCGCCAGCAGCCAAGATAACGGACTAGCGGCCTACAATGAGCAGTTCTTC

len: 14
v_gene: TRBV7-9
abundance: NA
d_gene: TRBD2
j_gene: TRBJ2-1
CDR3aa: CASFSGSSYNEQFF
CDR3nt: TGTGCCAGCTTTAGCGGGAGCTCCTACAATGAGCAGTTCTTC

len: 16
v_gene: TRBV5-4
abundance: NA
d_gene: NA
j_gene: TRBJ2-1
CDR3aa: CASSLGSGSSYNEQFF
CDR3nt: TGTGCCAGCAGCTTAGGGTCGGGCAGCTCCTACAATGAGCAGTTCTTC

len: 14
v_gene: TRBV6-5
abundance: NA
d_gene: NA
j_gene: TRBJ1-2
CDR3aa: CASSMGMMNYGYTF
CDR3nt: TGTGCCAGCAGCATGGGGATGATGAACTATGGCTACACCTTC

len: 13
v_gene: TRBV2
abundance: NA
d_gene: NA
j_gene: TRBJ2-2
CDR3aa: CASSESGLGELFF
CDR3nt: TGTGCCAGCAGTGAATCGGGGCTGGGGGAGCTGTTTTTT

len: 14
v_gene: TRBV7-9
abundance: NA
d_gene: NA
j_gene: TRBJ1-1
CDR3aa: CASSLGGGSAEAFF
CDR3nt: TGTGCCAGCAGCTTAGGGGGAGGGAGCGCTGAAGCTTTCTTT

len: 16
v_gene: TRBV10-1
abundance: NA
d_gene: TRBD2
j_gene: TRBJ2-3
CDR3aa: CASSESLRGAQDTQYF
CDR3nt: TGCGCCAGCAGTGAGTCGTTGCGGGGGGCGCAGGATACGCAGTATTTT

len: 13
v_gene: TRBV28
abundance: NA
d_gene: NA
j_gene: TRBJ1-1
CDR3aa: CASSLGEGRPAFF
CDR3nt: TGTGCCAGCAGTTTAGGAGAGGGGCGCCCCGCTTTCTTT

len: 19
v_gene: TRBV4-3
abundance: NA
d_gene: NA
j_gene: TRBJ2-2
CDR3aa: CASSQDIIGRGFDTGELFF
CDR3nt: TGCGCCAGCAGCCAAGATATTATCGGGAGAGGATTCGACACCGGGGAGCTGTTTTTT

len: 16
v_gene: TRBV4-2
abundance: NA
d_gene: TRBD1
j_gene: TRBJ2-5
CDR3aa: CASSQGDRGRQETQYF
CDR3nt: TGTGCCAGCAGCCAAGGAGACAGGGGGCGCCAAGAGACCCAGTACTTC

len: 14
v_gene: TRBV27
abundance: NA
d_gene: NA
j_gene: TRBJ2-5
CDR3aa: CASSLAGEVGAQYF
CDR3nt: TGTGCCAGCAGTTTGGCAGGCGAGGTTGGGGCCCAGTACTTC

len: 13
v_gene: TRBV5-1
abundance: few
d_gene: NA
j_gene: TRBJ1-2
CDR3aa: CASSLGNNYGYTF
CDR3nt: TGCGCCAGCAGCTTGGGCAATAACTATGGCTACACCTTC

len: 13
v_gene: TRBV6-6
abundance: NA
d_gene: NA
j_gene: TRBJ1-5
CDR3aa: CASTEPFSRPQHF
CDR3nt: TGTGCCAGCACCGAACCGTTCAGCCGTCCCCAGCATTTT

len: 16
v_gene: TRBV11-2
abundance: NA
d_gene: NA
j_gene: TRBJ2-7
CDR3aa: CASSPQTGVGSHEQYF
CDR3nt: TGTGCCAGCAGCCCTCAGACAGGAGTTGGGTCCCACGAGCAGTACTTC

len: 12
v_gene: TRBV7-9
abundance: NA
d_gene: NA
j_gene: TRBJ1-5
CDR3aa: CASSLIDQPQHF
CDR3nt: TGTGCCAGCAGCTTAATCGATCAGCCCCAGCATTTT

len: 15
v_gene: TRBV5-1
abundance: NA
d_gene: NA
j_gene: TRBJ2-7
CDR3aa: CASRLGVGGPYEQYF
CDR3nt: TGCGCCAGCAGGTTGGGTGTTGGGGGCCCCTACGAGCAGTACTTC

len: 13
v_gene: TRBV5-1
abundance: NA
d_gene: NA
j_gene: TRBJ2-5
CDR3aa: CASSPGMQETQYF
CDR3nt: TGCGCCAGCAGCCCAGGGATGCAAGAGACCCAGTACTTC

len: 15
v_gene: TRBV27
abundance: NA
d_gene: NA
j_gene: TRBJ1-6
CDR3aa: CASSLSRVQNSPLHF
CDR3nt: TGTGCCAGCAGTTTATCTCGGGTACAGAATTCACCCCTCCACTTT

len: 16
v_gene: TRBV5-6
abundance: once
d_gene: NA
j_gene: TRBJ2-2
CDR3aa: CASSLIAAGHTGELFF
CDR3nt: TGTGCCAGCAGCTTGATCGCGGCGGGACACACCGGGGAGCTGTTTTTT

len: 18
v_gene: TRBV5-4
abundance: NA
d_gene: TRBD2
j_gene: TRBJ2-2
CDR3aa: CASSLSSGGLQGSGELFF
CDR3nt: TGTGCCAGCAGCTTGTCTAGCGGGGGGCTCCAGGGGAGCGGGGAGCTGTTTTTT

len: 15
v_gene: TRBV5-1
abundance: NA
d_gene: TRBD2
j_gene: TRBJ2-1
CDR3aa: CASSPRLAGDNEQFF
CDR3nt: TGCGCCAGCAGCCCCCGACTAGCGGGAGACAATGAGCAGTTCTTC

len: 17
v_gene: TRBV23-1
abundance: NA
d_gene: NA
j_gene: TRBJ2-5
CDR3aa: CASSSRVRTSFRVTQYF
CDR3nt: TGCGCCAGCAGCTCCAGAGTGCGGACTTCCTTTCGTGTCACCCAGTACTTC

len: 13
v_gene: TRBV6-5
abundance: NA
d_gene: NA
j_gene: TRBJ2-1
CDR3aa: CASRPGKISEQFF
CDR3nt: TGTGCCAGCAGGCCCGGGAAAATCAGTGAGCAGTTCTTC

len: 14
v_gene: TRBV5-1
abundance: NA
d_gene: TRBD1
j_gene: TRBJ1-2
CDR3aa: CASSFQRQGDGYTF
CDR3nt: TGCGCCAGCAGCTTTCAGAGACAGGGTGACGGCTACACCTTC

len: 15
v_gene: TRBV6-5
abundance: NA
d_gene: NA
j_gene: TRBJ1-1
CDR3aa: CASSTRTGTGAAAFF
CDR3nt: TGTGCCAGCAGTACCCGGACGGGGACCGGGGCGGCCGCTTTCTTT

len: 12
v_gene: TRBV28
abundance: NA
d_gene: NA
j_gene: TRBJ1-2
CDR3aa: CASSGLLYGYTF
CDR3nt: TGTGCCAGCAGCGGGCTCCTCTATGGCTACACCTTC

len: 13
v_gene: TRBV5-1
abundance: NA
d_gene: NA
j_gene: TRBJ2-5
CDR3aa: CASSSPGAETQYF
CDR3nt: TGCGCCAGCAGCTCCCCGGGGGCAGAGACCCAGTACTTC